The 25 T cell receptor beta chains given below trace back to one sample, sequenced in a study of shared clonotypes between healthy human individuals. The naive CD8 subset, CD45RO-negative cells positively selected for CCR7, excluded terminally differentiated effector memory CD45RA+ cells. The assay was immunoSEQ multiplex PCR, and TCRdb's table has in-frame clones only and misses some. The table shows under 2,000,000 clones, with approximately 94% occurring only once. What was sequenced was naive CD8+ T cells sorted from blood. The origin of the receptors is a man aged 18 to 35 in good health.

Comments on this clone: This sample includes further DNA sequences coding for the same CDR3. The V and J genes are TRBV5-4 and TRBJ2-3, with D perhaps TRBD2 (6 bases). The CDR3 length is 14 residues. Germline V gives CDR1 SGHNT, CDR2 YYREEE (reference sequence). V lost 2 bases to trimming and J lost 3 bases, with 10 bases between them. CDR3: CASSFQGGTDTQYF. The DNA of the CDR3 is TGTGCCAGCAGCTTTCAGGGAGGAACAGATACGCAGTATTTT.

Worth noting for this clone: Within the sample, other DNA sequences also encode this same CDR3. The chain employs TRBV27 and TRBJ2-7; 7 positions match TRBD2. The length of the CDR3 is 13 residues. Unmatched junction bases numbered 3, after V lost 3 bases and J lost 4 bases. CDR1 is MNHEY, CDR2 SMNVEV, per germline (reference sequence). This CDR3 reads CASSFRGDYEQYF. In nucleotides, the CDR3 is TGTGCCAGCAGTTTCCGGGGGGATTACGAGCAGTACTTC.

Regarding this clone: The sample contains more than one DNA sequence encoding this CDR3. The chain combines TRBV28 with TRBJ1-2; D remains unclear. Germline CDR1 MDHEN, CDR2 SYDVKM. Trimming took off 4 bases at V and 5 bases at J, with 8 bases between the two ends. This CDR3 is built from 12 residues. The CDR3 protein is CASSYPGYGYTF. The CDR3 bases are TGTGCCAGCAGTTACCCGGGTTATGGCTACACCTTC.

This chain uses TRBV6-1 with TRBJ2-7; 7 bases agree with TRBD1. CDR1 and CDR2 from the germline V gene are MNHNS and SASEGT. The CDR3 is 13 amino acids. J lost 3 bases, V lost 3 bases, and 2 bases had no gene match. The CDR3 coding sequence is TGTGCCAGCAGTGAGGGACAGCACTACGAGCAGTACTTC. This sequence encodes CASSEGQHYEQYF.

Concerning this clone: Other nucleotide sequences in the sample specify the same CDR3. The rearrangement links TRBV2 to TRBJ1-5; D is ambiguous. V lost 4 bases and J 2 bases, leaving 3 bases between the germline ends. The germline V gene encodes CDR1 SNHLY and CDR2 FYNNEI. The CDR3 is 12 residues long. This chain's CDR3 is CASSGGNQPQHF. As DNA, the CDR3 is TGTGCCAGCAGTGGGGGCAATCAGCCCCAGCATTTT.

On this clone itself: Mismatch with germline at one junction end may stem from a read error. The chain is built from TRBV7-7 and TRBJ2-1, with no clear D. Germline CDR1 and CDR2: SSHAT and FNYEAQ (reference sequence). The CDR3 extends over 14 amino acids. The DNA of the CDR3 is TGTGCTAGCAGCTCCCTGGGTCGATACAATGAGCAGTTCTTC. The encoded protein is CASSSLGRYNEQFF.

The rearrangement uses TRBV4-3 and TRBJ1-6, with TRBD1 matching 7 bases. V shed 3 bases and J 11 bases; nucleotides not matched to a gene: 7. The CDR3 totals 14 residues. The V gene's germline CDR1 is LGHNA and CDR2 YSLEER. In nucleotides, the CDR3 is TGCGCCAGCAGCCACAGTCAGGGGGTTACACCCCTCCACTTT. It specifies CASSHSQGVTPLHF.

The chain links TRBV27 to TRBJ2-7, with D perhaps matching TRBD1 (6 bases). Per germline, CDR1 MNHEY and CDR2 SMNVEV (reference sequence). This CDR3 is 14 amino acids long. Trimming removed 2 bases from V and 3 bases from J, with 11 bases in between. The CDR3, as DNA: TGTGCCAGCAGTTTAAAAACAGGGAGCTACGAGCAGTACTTC. Protein: CASSLKTGSYEQYF.

With regard to this clone: At one of its ends the junction is not consistent with the germline gene, which may arise from a read error. This chain links TRBV7-9 with TRBJ1-2; 10 bases line up with TRBD1. The V gene's germline CDR1 is SEHNR and CDR2 FQNEAQ (reference sequence). CDR3 length: 19 amino acids. CDR3 residues: CASSLAVGTGERVNDGYTF. CDR3 DNA sequence: TGTGCCAGCAGCTTAGCGGTAGGGACAGGGGAGCGGGTTAACGATGGCTACACCTTC.

The chain recombines TRBV21-1 with TRBJ1-4; no check of the table's D call, TRBD1, against the DNA was made. TRBV21-1 is termed a pseudogene. The CDR3 loop spans 17 amino acids. CDR3 bases: TGTGCCAGCAGCAACCCAACAGGGAAAGGTGAAGATGAAAAACTGTTTTTT. Translation: CASSNPTGKGEDEKLFF.

V gene TRBV18 combines with J gene TRBJ2-3; no firm D call. V was clipped by 2 bases and J by 5 bases, with 11 bases between them. Germline CDR1 is KGHSH and CDR2 is LQKENI. The CDR3 totals 14 residues. CDR3 loop: CASSPDWSGDTQYF. The CDR3 region has the DNA TGTGCCAGCTCACCAGACTGGTCCGGAGATACGCAGTATTTT.

Concerning this clone: Other DNA variants within this sample encode the same CDR3. DNA of the CDR3: TGTGCCAGCAGCCCTACAGAGAACACCGGGGAGCTGTTTTTT. Its protein is CASSPTENTGELFF. The rearrangement joins TRBV5-6 to TRBJ2-2; D ambiguous. The CDR3 sequence is 14 residues long. Deletions cut 4 bases from V and 1 base from J, with 8 bases between. Per the germline V gene, CDR1 is SGHDT and CDR2 is YYEEEE.

In regard to this clone: Within the sample, other DNA sequences also encode this same CDR3. This chain connects TRBV5-1 to TRBJ2-7; no definite D call. V was shortened by 5 bases and J by 1 base, with 10 bases between the two germline ends. Germline CDR1 reads SGHRS; CDR2 reads YFSETQ. The CDR3 spans 13 residues. CDR3 in DNA: TGCGCCAGCAGTTTTGGGCTATCCTACGAGCAGTACTTC. This translates into CASSFGLSYEQYF.

This chain uses TRBV28 with TRBJ2-7, with 7 bases lining up with TRBD1. The CDR3 length is 13 residues. Germline CDR1 reads MDHEN; CDR2 reads SYDVKM. Losses at the gene ends were 5 bases for V and 4 bases for J; bases not matched to a gene: 5. CDR3 sequence reads: CASSMRDRYEQYF. The CDR3 bases are TGTGCCAGCAGTATGAGGGACAGATACGAGCAGTACTTC.

A note on this clone: The identical CDR3 is also encoded by other nucleotide sequences in the sample. The gene calls are TRBV7-9 and TRBJ2-5; D could derive from TRBD1 or TRBD2 (5 bases each). Germline V gives CDR1 SEHNR, CDR2 FQNEAQ (reference sequence). The CDR3 is made up of 13 amino acids. V was pared by 5 bases and J by 1 base, with 8 bases between. This CDR3 is CASSGTVQETQYF. CDR3 coding DNA: TGTGCCAGCAGCGGGACGGTCCAAGAGACCCAGTACTTC. Based on the CDR3 plus reference TRBV7-9 and TRBJ2-5, the full variable domain is DTGVSQNPRHKITKRGQNVTFRCDPISEHNRLYWYRQTLGQGPEFLTYFQNEAQLEKSRLLSDRFSAERPKGSFSTLEIQRTEQGDSAMYLCASSGTVQETQYFGPGTRLLVL.

The rearrangement joins TRBV7-8 to TRBJ1-2; 7 bases are shared with TRBD1. V gave up 5 bases and J gave up 5 bases; unmatched junction bases: 5. CDR3 size: 13 residues. Germline V gives CDR1 SGHVS, CDR2 FQNEAQ. The CDR3: CASSPQTGYGYTF. The CDR3 DNA follows: TGTGCCAGCAGCCCTCAGACAGGGTATGGCTACACCTTC.

The chain carries TRBV7-9 and TRBJ2-7; unclear D gene. The germline gives CDR1 SEHNR, CDR2 FQNEAQ (reference sequence). The CDR3 runs 12 residues. Trimming left V 5 bases short and J 3 bases short, with 8 bases between. CDR3 coding DNA: TGTGCCAGCAGCGCCGAAAACTACGAGCAGTACTTC. Its protein is CASSAENYEQYF.

Details on this clone: Other DNA variants within this sample encode the same CDR3. The chain recombines TRBV13 with TRBJ2-7; D is undetermined. There are 14 residues in the CDR3. Trimming shortened V by 3 bases and J by 0 bases, and 9 bases separated the two germline ends. CDR1 PRHDT and CDR2 FYEKMQ come from the germline V gene (reference sequence). CDR3 sequence: CASSLKDNSYEQYF. In DNA, the CDR3 is TGTGCCAGCAGCTTGAAGGATAACTCCTACGAGCAGTACTTC.

The DNA for the CDR3 is TGCAGCGGTTTCAGGCCCCGGACGACTGAAGCTTTCTTT. Its protein product is CSGFRPRTTEAFF. V gene TRBV29-1 combines with J gene TRBJ1-1; no firm D call. The CDR3 runs to 13 residues. Per the germline V gene, CDR1 is SQVTM and CDR2 is ANQGSEA. The V gene lost 7 bases and the J gene lost 5 bases, with 17 bases spanning the gap. The variable domain in full, with the rest retrieved from reference TRBV29-1 and TRBJ1-1, is SAVISQKPSRDICQRGTSLTIQCQVDSQVTMMFWYRQQPGQSLTLIATANQGSEATYESGFVIDKFPISRPNLTFSTLTVSNMSPEDSSIYLCSGFRPRTTEAFFGQGTRLTVV.

V gene TRBV7-9 combines with J gene TRBJ2-7; TRBD2 matches at 7 bases. The germline gives CDR1 SEHNR, CDR2 FQNEAQ (reference sequence). J was trimmed by 4 bases and V by 0 bases; bases with no gene match: 3. CDR3 length: 14 residues. The CDR3 spells CASSLAGTKYEQYF. In DNA form, the CDR3 reads TGTGCCAGCAGCTTAGCAGGGACTAAGTACGAGCAGTACTTC.

A single count supports this clone. Other DNA sequences from this sample encode an identical CDR3 as well. This chain joins TRBV6-5 and TRBJ1-2, with D possibly TRBD1 on 6 matching bases. CDR3 length: 13 amino acids. Germline-derived CDR1 and CDR2 are MNHEY and SVGAGI. Trimming shortened V by 2 bases and J by 6 bases, and 10 bases separated the two germline ends. The CDR3 sequence is CASSYGQGNGYTF. CDR3 in DNA: TGTGCCAGCAGTTACGGCCAGGGGAATGGCTACACCTTC.

This chain uses TRBV15 with TRBJ1-4; D remains ambiguous. The germline V gene encodes CDR1 LNHNV and CDR2 YYDKDF (reference sequence). The CDR3 totals 14 residues. V was clipped by 3 bases and J by 4 bases, with 9 bases between them. The CDR3 region is CATSSEDYNEKLFF. The CDR3 nucleotides read TGTGCCACCAGCAGCGAAGATTATAATGAAAAACTGTTTTTT.

This chain links TRBV27 with TRBJ2-3; no firm D call. CDR3 length equals 14 residues. The V gene's germline CDR1 is MNHEY and CDR2 SMNVEV (reference sequence). Trimming shortened V by 1 base and J by 2 bases, and 7 bases separated the two germline ends. The CDR3 here is CASSLWSDTDTQYF. CDR3 coding DNA: TGTGCCAGCAGTTTATGGTCAGACACAGATACGCAGTATTTT.

Regarding this clone: Other DNA sequences from this sample encode an identical CDR3 as well. The chain uses TRBV4-1 and TRBJ1-3; D unclear. The germline V gene has CDR1 MGHRA and CDR2 YSYEKL. Trimming shortened V by 1 base and J by 3 bases, and 4 bases separated the two germline ends. There are 13 residues in the CDR3. The CDR3 nucleotides are TGCGCCAGCAGCCAAGTTCGTGGAAACACCATATATTTT. Amino acid sequence: CASSQVRGNTIYF.

The chain combines TRBV9 with TRBJ1-2; TRBD1 might be the D (6 bases). Trimming shortened V by 4 bases and J by 2 bases, and 9 bases separated the two germline ends. The CDR3 covers 13 residues. Germline V CDR1 and CDR2: SGDLS, YYNGEE. DNA for the CDR3: TGTGCCAGCAGCCCAGGGACAAACTATGGCTACACCTTC. This encodes CASSPGTNYGYTF.